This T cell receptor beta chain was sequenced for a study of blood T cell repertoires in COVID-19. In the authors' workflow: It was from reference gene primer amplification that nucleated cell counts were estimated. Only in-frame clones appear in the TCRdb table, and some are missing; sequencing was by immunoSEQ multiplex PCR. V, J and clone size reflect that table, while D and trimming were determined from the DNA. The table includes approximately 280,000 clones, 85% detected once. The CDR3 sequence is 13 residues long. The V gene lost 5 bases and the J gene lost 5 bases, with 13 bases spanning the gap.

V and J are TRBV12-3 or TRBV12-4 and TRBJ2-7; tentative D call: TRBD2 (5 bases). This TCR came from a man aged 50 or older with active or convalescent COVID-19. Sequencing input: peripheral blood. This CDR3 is CASSVLGRHEQYF. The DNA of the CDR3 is TGTGCCAGCAGTGTACTAGGTAGGCACGAGCAGTACTTC.